Each of the 25 T cell receptor beta chains below was sequenced from the same sample in a study of regulatory T cells in long-lasting Graves disease. The time point: persistent/refractory GD, antithyroid drugs over 5 years with positive TRAb. There was RNA extracted from PBMCs, and the TCR library was made from it. TCR beta libraries were built with iRepertoire HTBI primers and Arm-PCR of CDR3 regions. TCRdb itself ran the multiplex PCR reads through MiXCR, one entry per CDR3 protein. The data hold a few hundred thousand distinct CDR3 sequences, with about 22% observed a single time. Sequencing used peripheral blood mononuclear cells (PBMCs), obtained when the disease was refractory, from a patient treated with antithyroid drugs. The receptors derive from a female donor with Graves disease.

This clonotype was counted a few times. The chain combines TRBV27 with TRBJ1-5, with 7 bases aligning to TRBD1. CDR1 and CDR2 from the germline V gene are MNHEY and SMNVEV (reference sequence). The CDR3 consists of 15 residues. Trimming removed 7 bases from V and 0 bases from J; junction bases left unmatched: 6. CDR3 loop: CASTMTGNSNQPQHF. CDR3 DNA: TGTGCCAGCACTATGACAGGGAATAGCAATCAGCCCCAGCATTTT.

The table lists this clonotype with many counts. The chain links TRBV20-1 to TRBJ2-5, with 7 bases aligning to TRBD2. Germline CDR1 is DFQATT and CDR2 is SNEGSKA (reference sequence). With 5 bases clipped from V and 0 bases from J, the junction kept 6 bases outside the gene matches. The CDR3 runs 14 residues. The CDR3 loop reads CSAFMTSNQETQYF. The CDR3 DNA reads as TGCAGTGCTTTCATGACTAGCAACCAAGAGACCCAGTACTTC.

This clonotype was found many times. The chain links TRBV7-2 to TRBJ2-7, with D possibly TRBD1 on 6 matching bases. CDR1 and CDR2 (germline): SGHTA, FQGNSA. With 2 bases removed from V and 4 bases from J, the gap between germline ends came to 21 bases. The CDR3 spans 17 residues. CDR3 DNA sequence: TGTGCCAGCAGCTTATCGGTGCGGCACGGGACACCTTACGAGCAGTACTTC. Translating it yields CASSLSVRHGTPYEQYF.

At least ten counts were recorded for this clonotype. The chain links TRBV7-2 to TRBJ1-2; D not resolved. The length of the CDR3 is 14 residues. Trimming took 6 bases from V and 3 from J, leaving 14 bases between them. Germline values: CDR1 SGHTA, CDR2 FQGNSA. The chain's CDR3 is CASSQSGVDYGYTF. DNA for the CDR3: TGTGCCAGCAGTCAAAGTGGGGTGGACTATGGCTACACCTTC.

Only a few counts were recorded for this clonotype. The rearrangement uses TRBV7-2 and TRBJ2-5; D uncertain. Trimming removed 5 bases at V and 0 bases at J, with 10 bases between. Germline V gene sequence: CDR1 SGHTA, CDR2 FQGNSA. This CDR3 is 14 amino acids long. CDR3 residues: CASSATAYQETQYF. DNA for the CDR3: TGTGCCAGCAGCGCGACGGCGTACCAAGAGACCCAGTACTTC.

The rearrangement joins TRBV6-4 to TRBJ1-2; 7 bases agree with TRBD1. V was pared by 8 bases and J by 4 bases, with 13 bases of the junction left unmatched. This CDR3 has 15 residues. Germline V lookup: CDR1 MRHNA, CDR2 SNTAGT. CDR3 bases: TGTGCCAGCGGTTGGGGGACAGAGCGGGTCTATGGCTACACCTTC. Translated, it gives CASGWGTERVYGYTF.

The V and J genes are TRBV5-1 and TRBJ1-2; 12 bases map to TRBD1. CDR3 length: 16 amino acids. The junction had 5 bases not matched to a gene; V was cut back by 0 bases and J by 5 bases. Germline lookup yields CDR1 SGHRS and CDR2 YFSETQ. The CDR3 sequence is CASSLAGQGALYGYTF. The CDR3 coding sequence is TGCGCCAGCAGCTTGGCGGGACAGGGGGCTCTGTATGGCTACACCTTC.

A note on this clonotype: At one boundary the junction diverges from the germline segment, which might be a read error. The chain couples TRBV5-1 to TRBJ1-2, with D perhaps matching TRBD1 (5 bases). Germline V lookup: CDR1 SGHRS, CDR2 YFSETQ. This CDR3 is built from 12 residues. CDR3 amino acids: CASSIDRGRRHF. The CDR3 coding sequence is TGCGCCAGCAGCATCGATAGGGGACGGAGGCACTTC.

CDR3 loop: CASSYGVDRGAGELFF. CDR3 nucleotide sequence: TGTGCCAGCAGTTACGGCGTGGACAGAGGGGCCGGGGAGCTGTTTTTT. This chain joins TRBV6-9 and TRBJ2-2; D is perhaps TRBD1 (6 bases). The CDR3 has 16 amino acids. Deletions cut 3 bases from V and 6 bases from J, with 17 bases between. CDR1 and CDR2 (germline): MNHGY, SVAAGI.

The V call is TRBV7-2, the J call TRBJ2-5; D gene ambiguous. V was clipped by 6 bases and J by 4 bases, with 15 bases between them. Germline V CDR1 and CDR2: SGHTA, FQGNSA. The CDR3 loop spans 14 amino acids. CDR3 amino acids: CASSSSARRETQYF. CDR3 in DNA: TGTGCCAGCAGTTCCAGCGCAAGAAGAGAGACCCAGTACTTC.

This clonotype occurred many times. The gene calls are TRBV6-2 or TRBV6-3 and TRBJ2-7; TRBD2 is a possible D gene (5 bases). The CDR3 is made up of 16 amino acids. V lost 2 bases, J lost 0 bases, and 14 bases lay in between. Germline CDR1 reads MNHEY; CDR2 reads SVGEGT. CDR3 bases: TGTGCCAGCAGTTACGAGTCCCGGACTCTCTCCTACGAGCAGTACTTC. It codes for CASSYESRTLSYEQYF.

This chain connects TRBV5-1 to TRBJ1-2; 10 bases align to TRBD1. The CDR3 spans 16 residues. Germline V gene sequence: CDR1 SGHRS, CDR2 YFSETQ. The V gene end was trimmed by 0 bases and the J gene end by 4 bases; junction bases not matched to a gene: 6. The DNA of the CDR3 is TGCGCCAGCAGCTTGGGTGGGACAGGGGTCGGCTATGGCTACACCTTC. It encodes CASSLGGTGVGYGYTF.

The table lists this clonotype with a few counts. The chain has TRBV13 and TRBJ2-7, with 7 bases fitting TRBD2. The J segment lost 6 bases and the V segment lost 3 bases, leaving 5 bases of the junction unmatched. The length of the CDR3 is 13 residues. Germline V gene lookup returns CDR1 PRHDT and CDR2 FYEKMQ (reference sequence). CDR3 nucleotide sequence: TGTGCCAGCAGCTTTCAGCGGGATGCCGAGCAGTACTTC. It yields the protein CASSFQRDAEQYF.

This clonotype came up a few times. The chain recombines TRBV4-3 with TRBJ1-5; D gene ambiguous. There are 16 residues in the CDR3. V lost 4 bases to trimming and J lost 1 base, with 14 bases between them. Germline V CDR1 and CDR2: LGHNA, YSLEER. This CDR3 is CASSPNGGQSNQPQHF. The CDR3 DNA reads as TGCGCCAGCAGCCCCAATGGCGGGCAAAGCAATCAGCCCCAGCATTTT.

This clonotype has at least ten counts. This rearrangement joins TRBV25-1 to TRBJ1-2; the match to TRBD1 covers 7 bases. The CDR3 spans 15 residues. Germline trimming cut 0 bases from V and 4 bases from J; bases unmatched to any gene: 5. CDR1 is MGHDK, CDR2 SYGVNS, per germline. CDR3 nucleotides: TGTGCCAGCAGTGAATATACGGAGGGGGCCTATGGCTACACCTTC. It translates to CASSEYTEGAYGYTF.

This clonotype was observed a few times. The rearrangement joins TRBV28 to TRBJ1-5; 8 bases match TRBD1. Germline V gene lookup returns CDR1 MDHEN and CDR2 SYDVKM. V lost 6 bases to trimming and J lost 7 bases; unmatched junction nucleotides: 5. This CDR3 contains 13 residues. This CDR3 reads CASSRTGWQPQHF. The CDR3 DNA is TGTGCCAGCAGCAGGACAGGGTGGCAGCCCCAGCATTTT. Supplemented by reference TRBV28 and TRBJ1-5, the full variable domain reads DVKVTQSSRYLVKRTGEKVFLECVQDMDHENMFWYRQDPGLGLRLIYFSYDVKMKEKGDIPEGYSVSREKKERFSLILESASTNQTSMYLCASSRTGWQPQHFGDGTRLSIL.

This clonotype was counted a few times. The V gene is TRBV30, the J gene TRBJ1-1; TRBD1 agrees at 8 bases. V dropped 3 bases and J dropped 4; count of bases not matched to a gene: 7. CDR1 GTSNPN and CDR2 SVGIG come from the germline V gene (reference sequence). This CDR3 spans 14 amino acids. DNA of the CDR3: TGTGCCTGGAGCAAATCCGGGACAGGCACTGAAGCTTTCTTT. Its protein is CAWSKSGTGTEAFF.

The chain employs TRBV6-2 or TRBV6-3 and TRBJ1-5, with 11 bases identical to TRBD1. V shed 6 bases and J 13 bases; nucleotides not matched to a gene: 14. Germline CDR1 reads MNHEY; CDR2 reads SVGEGT. The CDR3 consists of 15 residues. CDR3 DNA sequence: TGTGCCAGCAGGAACCTTCAGGACAGGGGGCCCCTTCAGCATTTT. Residues: CASRNLQDRGPLQHF.

V usage is TRBV20-1 and J usage is TRBJ2-5; a weak D match, TRBD1 (5 bases). Between the trimmed V and J ends, which lost 4 bases and 1 base, there was a span of 7 bases. Germline V gene sequence: CDR1 DFQATT, CDR2 SNEGSKA (reference sequence). The CDR3 is 12 amino acids. CDR3 DNA sequence: TGCAGTGCTACTGACAGCCAAGAGACCCAGTACTTC. Encoded protein: CSATDSQETQYF.

CDR3 in amino acids: CASTWAPNTEAFF. As DNA, the CDR3 is TGTGCCAGTACCTGGGCCCCGAACACTGAAGCTTTCTTT. The chain has TRBV19 and TRBJ1-1, with D uncertain. Germline V gene sequence: CDR1 LNHDA, CDR2 SQIVND (reference sequence). This CDR3 is 13 amino acids long. The V end was cut by 7 bases, the J end by 1 base, with 10 bases between. Based on the CDR3 plus reference TRBV19 and TRBJ1-1, the full variable domain is DGGITQSPKYLFRKEGQNVTLSCEQNLNHDAMYWYRQDPGQGLRLIYYSQIVNDFQKGDIAEGYSVSREKKESFPLTVTSAQKNPTAFYLCASTWAPNTEAFFGQGTRLTVV.

The V gene is TRBV4-3, the J gene TRBJ2-2; D call uncertain. Germline V gene data show CDR1 as LGHNA and CDR2 as YSLEER. This CDR3 region has 14 residues. Trimming cost V 0 bases and J 4 bases, with 6 bases left between them. CDR3 protein: CASSQEQGTGELFF. The CDR3 DNA reads TGCGCCAGCAGCCAAGAGCAAGGCACCGGGGAGCTGTTTTTT.

This sequence joins TRBV20-1 and TRBJ1-5, with 8 bases fitting TRBD1. After removal of 6 bases from V and 5 bases from J, the junction contained 6 bases not matched to a gene. The CDR3 is 13 amino acids. Per the germline V gene, CDR1 is DFQATT and CDR2 is SNEGSKA (reference sequence). CDR3 sequence reads: CSAQDREDQPQHF. For the CDR3, the DNA is TGCAGTGCCCAGGACAGGGAGGATCAGCCCCAGCATTTT.

This clonotype was counted at least ten times. The V call is TRBV24-1, the J call TRBJ2-5; 8 bases align to TRBD1. Germline-derived CDR1 and CDR2 are KGHDR and SFDVKD. The CDR3 is 17 residues long. Trimming at V came to 1 base and at J to 3 bases, leaving 9 bases not matched to a gene. CDR3 amino acids: CATSDLPQGGLEETQYF. The DNA for the CDR3 is TGTGCCACCAGTGATTTACCACAGGGGGGCCTGGAAGAGACCCAGTACTTC.

The chain employs TRBV18 and TRBJ2-7; possible D gene TRBD2, 6 bases. The CDR3 consists of 13 residues. Germline assignment: CDR1 KGHSH and CDR2 LQKENI. V was pared by 0 bases and J by 5 bases, with 8 bases between. The CDR3 nucleotides are TGTGCCAGCTCACCACCAGGGACTGACGAGCAGTACTTC. Translating gives CASSPPGTDEQYF.

As for this clonotype: Mismatch with germline at one junction end may stem from a read error. V usage is TRBV5-1 and J usage is TRBJ1-3, with a tentative D call TRBD1 (5 bases). The CDR3 extends over 13 amino acids. The V gene's germline CDR1 is SGHRS and CDR2 YFSETQ. Here the CDR3 reads CASSLGGRNTIYF. The CDR3 DNA reads as TGTGCCAGCAGCTTGGGGGGAAGAAACACCATATATTTT.